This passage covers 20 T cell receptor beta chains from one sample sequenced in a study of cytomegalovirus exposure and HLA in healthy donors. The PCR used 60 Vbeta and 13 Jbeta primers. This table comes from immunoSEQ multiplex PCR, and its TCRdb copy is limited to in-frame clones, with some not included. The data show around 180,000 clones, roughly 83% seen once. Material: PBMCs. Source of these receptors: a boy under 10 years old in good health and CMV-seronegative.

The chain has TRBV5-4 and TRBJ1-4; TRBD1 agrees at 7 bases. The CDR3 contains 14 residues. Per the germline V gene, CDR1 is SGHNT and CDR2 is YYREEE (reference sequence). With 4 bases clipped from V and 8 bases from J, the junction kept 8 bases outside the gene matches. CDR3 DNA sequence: TGTGCCAGCAGCCTGACAGGGCGGAGCGAAAAACTGTTTTTT. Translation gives CASSLTGRSEKLFF.

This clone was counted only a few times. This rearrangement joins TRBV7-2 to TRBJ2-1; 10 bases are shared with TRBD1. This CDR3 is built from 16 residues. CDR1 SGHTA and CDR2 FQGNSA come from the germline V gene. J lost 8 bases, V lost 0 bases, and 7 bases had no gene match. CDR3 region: CASSLAGQGRADEQFF. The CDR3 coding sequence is TGTGCCAGCAGCTTAGCGGGACAGGGGCGGGCTGATGAGCAGTTCTTC.

DNA for the CDR3: TGCGCCAGCAGTGAGGCGGGACTCAACACCGGGGAGCTGTTTTTT. As protein: CASSEAGLNTGELFF. The chain joins TRBV5-1 to TRBJ2-2; weak D call: TRBD2 (6 bases). CDR1 and CDR2 from the germline V gene are SGHRS and YFSETQ. CDR3 length: 15 residues. V lost 5 bases to trimming and J lost 2 bases, with 13 bases between them.

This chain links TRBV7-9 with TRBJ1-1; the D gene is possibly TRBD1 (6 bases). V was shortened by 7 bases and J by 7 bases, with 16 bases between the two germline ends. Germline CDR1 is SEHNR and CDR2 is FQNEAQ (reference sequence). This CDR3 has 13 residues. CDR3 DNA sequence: TGTGCCAGCACCCAACAGGGACGGGATGAAGCTTTCTTT. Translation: CASTQQGRDEAFF.

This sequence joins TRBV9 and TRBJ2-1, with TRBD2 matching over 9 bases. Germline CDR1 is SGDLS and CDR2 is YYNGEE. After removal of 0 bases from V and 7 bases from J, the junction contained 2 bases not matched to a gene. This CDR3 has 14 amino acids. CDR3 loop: CASSVGAGGNEQFF. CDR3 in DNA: TGTGCCAGCAGCGTAGGGGCGGGAGGGAATGAGCAGTTCTTC.

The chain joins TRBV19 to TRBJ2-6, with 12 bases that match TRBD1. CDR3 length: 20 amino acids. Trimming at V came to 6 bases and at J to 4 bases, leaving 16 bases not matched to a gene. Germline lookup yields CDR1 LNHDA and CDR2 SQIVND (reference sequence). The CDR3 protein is CASRPYTPRDRGLGANVLTF. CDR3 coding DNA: TGTGCCAGTAGGCCTTATACACCTCGGGACAGGGGGCTCGGGGCCAACGTCCTGACTTTC.

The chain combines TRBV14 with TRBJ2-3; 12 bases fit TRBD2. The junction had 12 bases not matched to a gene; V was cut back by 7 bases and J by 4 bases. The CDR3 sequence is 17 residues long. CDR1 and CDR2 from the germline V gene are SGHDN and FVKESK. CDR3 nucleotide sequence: TGTGCCAGCAACCTGAGGACTAGCGGGACGGATCCAGATACGCAGTATTTT. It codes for CASNLRTSGTDPDTQYF. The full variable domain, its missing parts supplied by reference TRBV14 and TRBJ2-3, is EAGVTQFPSHSVIEKGQTVTLRCDPISGHDNLYWYRRVMGKEIKFLLHFVKESKQDESGMPNNRFLAERTGGTYSTLKVQPAELEDSGVYFCASNLRTSGTDPDTQYFGPGTRLTVL.

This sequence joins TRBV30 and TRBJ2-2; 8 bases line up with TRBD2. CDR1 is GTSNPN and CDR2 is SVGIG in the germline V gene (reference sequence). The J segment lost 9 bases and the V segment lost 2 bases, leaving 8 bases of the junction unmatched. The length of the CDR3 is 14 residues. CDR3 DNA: TGTGCCTGGAGTCGGGGGGGGGTGACCAGGGAGCTGTTTTTT. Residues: CAWSRGGVTRELFF. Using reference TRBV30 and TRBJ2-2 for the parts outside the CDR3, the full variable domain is SQTIHQWPATLVQPVGSPLSLECTVEGTSNPNLYWYRQAAGRGLQLLFYSVGIGQISSEVPQNLSASRPQDRQFILSSKKLLLSDSGFYLCAWSRGGVTRELFFGEGSRLTVL.

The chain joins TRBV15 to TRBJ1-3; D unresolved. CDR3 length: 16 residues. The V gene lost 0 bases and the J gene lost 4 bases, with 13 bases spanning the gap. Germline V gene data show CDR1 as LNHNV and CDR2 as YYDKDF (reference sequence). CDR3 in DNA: TGTGCCACCAGCAGAGATCTCGGCAGACACGGAAACACCATATATTTT. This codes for CATSRDLGRHGNTIYF.

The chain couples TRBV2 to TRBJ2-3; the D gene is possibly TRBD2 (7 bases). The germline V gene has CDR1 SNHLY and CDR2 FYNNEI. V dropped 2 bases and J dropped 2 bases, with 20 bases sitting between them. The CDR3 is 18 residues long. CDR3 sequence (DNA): TGTGCCAGCAGTGAATTCGTTACAGGGCGGGGGAACACAGATACGCAGTATTTT. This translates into CASSEFVTGRGNTDTQYF.

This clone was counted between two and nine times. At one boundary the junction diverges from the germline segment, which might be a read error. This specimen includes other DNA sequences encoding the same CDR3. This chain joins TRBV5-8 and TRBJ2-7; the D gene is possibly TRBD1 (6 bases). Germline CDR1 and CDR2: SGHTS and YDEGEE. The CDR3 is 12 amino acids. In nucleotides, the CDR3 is TGCGCCAGCAGTATAGGGGGTAACGAGCAGTACTTC. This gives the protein CASSIGGNEQYF.

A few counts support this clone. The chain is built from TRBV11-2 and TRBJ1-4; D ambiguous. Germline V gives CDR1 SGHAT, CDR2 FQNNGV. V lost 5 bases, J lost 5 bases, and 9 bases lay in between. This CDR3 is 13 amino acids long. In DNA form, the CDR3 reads TGTGCCAGCAGCCCCCCGGAGAATGAAAAACTGTTTTTT. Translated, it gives CASSPPENEKLFF. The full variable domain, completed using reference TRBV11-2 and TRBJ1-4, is EAGVAQSPRYKIIEKRQSVAFWCNPISGHATLYWYQQILGQGPKLLIQFQNNGVVDDSQLPKDRFSAERLKGVDSTLKIQPAKLEDSAVYLCASSPPENEKLFFGSGTQLSVL.

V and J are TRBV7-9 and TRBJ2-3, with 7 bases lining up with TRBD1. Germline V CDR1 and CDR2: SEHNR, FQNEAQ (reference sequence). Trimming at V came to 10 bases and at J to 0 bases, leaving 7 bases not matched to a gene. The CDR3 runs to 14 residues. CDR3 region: CATRGQTSTDTQYF. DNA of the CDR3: TGTGCCACCCGGGGACAGACTAGCACAGATACGCAGTATTTT.

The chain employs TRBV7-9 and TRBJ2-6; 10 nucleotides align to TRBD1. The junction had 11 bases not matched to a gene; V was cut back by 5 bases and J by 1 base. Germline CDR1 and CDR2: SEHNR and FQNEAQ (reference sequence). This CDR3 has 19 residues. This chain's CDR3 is CASSVPHRDRGSGANVLTF. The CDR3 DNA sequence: TGTGCCAGCAGCGTCCCCCACCGGGACAGGGGTTCTGGGGCCAACGTCCTGACTTTC.

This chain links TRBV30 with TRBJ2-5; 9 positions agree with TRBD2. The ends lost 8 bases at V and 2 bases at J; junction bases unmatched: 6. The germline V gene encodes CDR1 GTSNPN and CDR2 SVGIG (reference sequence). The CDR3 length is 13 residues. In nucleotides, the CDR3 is TGTGCCCGGCGGGGGGGTGGGCAAGAGACCCAGTACTTC. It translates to CARRGGGQETQYF. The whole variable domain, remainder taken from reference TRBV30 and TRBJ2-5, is SQTIHQWPATLVQPVGSPLSLECTVEGTSNPNLYWYRQAAGRGLQLLFYSVGIGQISSEVPQNLSASRPQDRQFILSSKKLLLSDSGFYLCARRGGGQETQYFGPGTRLLVL.

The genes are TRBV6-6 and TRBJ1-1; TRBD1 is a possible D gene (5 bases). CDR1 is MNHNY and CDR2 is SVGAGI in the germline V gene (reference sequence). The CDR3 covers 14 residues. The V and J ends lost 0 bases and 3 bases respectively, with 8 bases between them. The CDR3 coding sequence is TGTGCCAGCAGTTACTCGGGGGGGGACACTGAAGCTTTCTTT. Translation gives CASSYSGGDTEAFF.

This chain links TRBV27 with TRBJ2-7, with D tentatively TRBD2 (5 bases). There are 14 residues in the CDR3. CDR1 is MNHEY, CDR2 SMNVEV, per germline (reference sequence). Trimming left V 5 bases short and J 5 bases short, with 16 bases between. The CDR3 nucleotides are TGTGCCAGCAGTGTTGGACTCGGAGTTGACGAGCAGTACTTC. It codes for CASSVGLGVDEQYF.

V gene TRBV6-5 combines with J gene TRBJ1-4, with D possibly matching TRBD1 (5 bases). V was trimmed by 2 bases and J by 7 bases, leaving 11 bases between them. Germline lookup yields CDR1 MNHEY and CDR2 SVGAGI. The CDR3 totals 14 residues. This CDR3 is CASSYSFQGEKLFF. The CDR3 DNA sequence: TGTGCCAGCAGTTACAGCTTTCAGGGTGAAAAACTGTTTTTT.

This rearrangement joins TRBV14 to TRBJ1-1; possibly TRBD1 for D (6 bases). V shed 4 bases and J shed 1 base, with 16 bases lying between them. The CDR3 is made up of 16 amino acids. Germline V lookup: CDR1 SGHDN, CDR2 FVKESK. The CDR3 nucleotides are TGTGCCAGCAGCCTTCGGCTTGGGGGCGCGAACACTGAAGCTTTCTTT. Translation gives CASSLRLGGANTEAFF.

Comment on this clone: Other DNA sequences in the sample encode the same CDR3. CDR3: CASSNPGSGALDEQFF. The CDR3, as DNA: TGTGCCAGTAGTAACCCCGGGAGCGGGGCTCTCGATGAGCAGTTCTTC. The chain links TRBV19 to TRBJ2-1, with 7 bases matching TRBD2. The CDR3 runs 16 residues. The germline CDR1 and CDR2 sequences are LNHDA and SQIVND (reference sequence). Trimming at V came to 4 bases and at J to 8 bases, leaving 14 bases not matched to a gene.